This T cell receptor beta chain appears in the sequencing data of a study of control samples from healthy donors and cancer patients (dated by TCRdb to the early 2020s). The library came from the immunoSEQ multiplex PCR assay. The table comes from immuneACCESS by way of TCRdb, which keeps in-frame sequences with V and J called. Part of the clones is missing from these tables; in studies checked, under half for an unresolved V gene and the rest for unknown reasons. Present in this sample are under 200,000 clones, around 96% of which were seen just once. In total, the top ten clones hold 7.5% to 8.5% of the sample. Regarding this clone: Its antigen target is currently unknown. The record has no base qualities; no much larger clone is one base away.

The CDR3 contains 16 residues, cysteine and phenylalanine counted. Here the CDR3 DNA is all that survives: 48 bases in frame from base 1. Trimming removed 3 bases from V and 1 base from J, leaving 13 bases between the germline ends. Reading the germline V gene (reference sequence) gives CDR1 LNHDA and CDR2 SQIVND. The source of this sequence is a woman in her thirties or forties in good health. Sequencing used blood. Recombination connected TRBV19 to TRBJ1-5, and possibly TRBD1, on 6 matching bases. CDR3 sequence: CASSIWGARSNQPQHF. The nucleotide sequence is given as TGTGCCAGTAGTATCTGGGGGGCCAGGAGCAATCAGCCCCAGCATTTT.